Below are 27 T cell receptor beta chains sequenced from a single sample in a study of blood T cell repertoires in COVID-19. Libraries were prepared by immunoSEQ multiplex PCR; TCRdb keeps only in-frame clonotypes and omits some of them. In the table there are about 270,000 clones, approximately 90% of which are singletons. Sequencing input: PBMCs or T cells enriched from blood (not recorded which). The receptors were sampled from a woman under 40 with acute COVID-19.

The count of this clone is one. The same CDR3 also results from other DNA sequences found in this sample. The chain uses TRBV3-1 (or the pseudogene TRBV3-2) and TRBJ2-7; 13 nucleotides agree with TRBD2. Germline CDR1 reads LGHDT; CDR2 reads YNNKEL (reference sequence). The CDR3 is 14 residues long. V lost 8 bases, J lost 4 bases, and 5 bases stayed unmatched. The CDR3 loop reads CASSPGLAGYEQYF. CDR3 nucleotides: TGTGCCAGCTCGCCGGGACTAGCGGGGTACGAGCAGTACTTC.

Regarding this clone: The sample contains more than one DNA sequence encoding this CDR3. The chain is built from TRBV28 and TRBJ2-7, with 12 bases matching TRBD2. V lost 5 bases to trimming and J lost 6 bases; unmatched junction nucleotides: 2. CDR1 MDHEN and CDR2 SYDVKM come from the germline V gene. There are 13 residues in the CDR3. CDR3 in DNA: TGTGCCAGCAGTCTAGCGGGAGGGGGCGAGCAGTACTTC. It is translated as CASSLAGGGEQYF.

The chain is built from TRBV27 and TRBJ2-3, with 9 nucleotides matching TRBD2. This CDR3 is 16 amino acids long. V was clipped by 3 bases and J by 3 bases; unmatched bases: 7. Germline lookup yields CDR1 MNHEY and CDR2 SMNVEV (reference sequence). Here the CDR3 reads CASSFVAGAGTDTQYF. CDR3 sequence (DNA): TGTGCCAGCAGTTTCGTAGCGGGAGCAGGTACAGATACGCAGTATTTT.

J is TRBJ2-7 and V is TRBV27; maybe TRBD2 (6 bases). The V end lost 5 bases, the J end lost 1 base, and 15 bases lay between the germline ends. The CDR3 sequence is 15 residues long. Germline-derived CDR1 and CDR2 are MNHEY and SMNVEV (reference sequence). The CDR3 is CASSPKGLFSYEQYF. The CDR3 DNA reads as TGTGCCAGCAGTCCCAAGGGACTGTTTTCCTACGAGCAGTACTTC.

This clone has a single count. The rearrangement joins TRBV10-3 to TRBJ1-2; a possible D gene is TRBD1 (6 bases). Germline V gene sequence: CDR1 ENHRY, CDR2 SYGVKD. V gave up 9 bases and J gave up 6 bases, with 17 bases separating them. This CDR3 is 13 amino acids long. CDR3: CAIHRADPDGYTF. CDR3 bases: TGTGCCATTCACAGGGCCGATCCGGATGGCTACACCTTC.

V and J are TRBV2 and TRBJ1-6; D is unclear. The CDR3 length is 13 residues. Germline V gene data show CDR1 as SNHLY and CDR2 as FYNNEI. V was shortened by 7 bases and J by 6 bases, with 10 bases between the two germline ends. The CDR3, as DNA: TGTGCCAGCAAAGGACTTACTAATTCACCCCTCCACTTT. Translated, it gives CASKGLTNSPLHF.

This chain uses TRBV4-1 with TRBJ2-7; 13 nucleotides align to TRBD2. The V gene's germline CDR1 is MGHRA and CDR2 YSYEKL. V shed 0 bases, J shed 5 bases, and the junction held 7 bases outside the gene matches. The CDR3 consists of 17 residues. The CDR3 region is CASSQDKFGLAGDEQYF. The CDR3 nucleotides read TGCGCCAGCAGCCAAGATAAATTTGGACTAGCGGGAGACGAGCAGTACTTC.

The gene calls are TRBV28 and TRBJ2-1, with a possible D match to TRBD2 (7 bases). V lost 7 bases to trimming and J lost 8 bases, with 18 bases between them. The CDR3 consists of 14 residues. Germline assignment: CDR1 MDHEN and CDR2 SYDVKM. The CDR3 is CASTRRGAGHEQFF. In DNA form, the CDR3 reads TGTGCCAGCACTAGACGGGGGGCCGGGCATGAGCAGTTCTTC.

The rearrangement joins TRBV5-4 to TRBJ2-7; 9 nucleotides align to TRBD2. The CDR3 consists of 15 residues. The V segment lost 1 base and the J segment 0 bases; nucleotides outside the gene matches: 2. The germline gives CDR1 SGHNT, CDR2 YYREEE (reference sequence). The CDR3 bases are TGTGCCAGCAGCTTGTCTAGCGGGACCTCCTACGAGCAGTACTTC. Protein sequence: CASSLSSGTSYEQYF.

This chain uses TRBV5-1 with TRBJ1-5; D remains unclear. The CDR3 loop spans 15 amino acids. The germline V and J ends were trimmed by 4 bases and 3 bases, with 14 bases remaining between them. Germline CDR1 and CDR2: SGHRS and YFSETQ. The CDR3 nucleotides read TGCGCCAGCAGCCGTGACACCTCCTACAATCAGCCCCAGCATTTT. Its protein product is CASSRDTSYNQPQHF.

The rearrangement joins TRBV3-1 (or the pseudogene TRBV3-2) to TRBJ2-1, with TRBD2 as a possible D gene (6 bases). V lost 1 base and J 0 bases, leaving 16 bases between the germline ends. The CDR3 length is 18 residues. CDR1 and CDR2 (germline): LGHDT, YNNKEL (reference sequence). As DNA, the CDR3 is TGTGCCAGCAGCCAAGGGCTAGCGTTTGAAAGCTCCTACAATGAGCAGTTCTTC. Translation: CASSQGLAFESSYNEQFF.

The genes are TRBV9 and TRBJ2-6; 9 nucleotides line up with TRBD1. V lost 3 bases and J lost 0; bases outside the gene matches: 7. The CDR3 has 18 residues. Germline lookup yields CDR1 SGDLS and CDR2 YYNGEE. CDR3 DNA sequence: TGTGCCAGCAGCGCCTCCGGGACAGGGATCTCTGGGGCCAACGTCCTGACTTTC. This encodes CASSASGTGISGANVLTF.

The chain recombines TRBV10-1 with TRBJ2-1; 10 positions agree with TRBD1. The J segment lost 7 bases and the V segment lost 4 bases, leaving 10 bases of the junction unmatched. The CDR3 has 16 residues. Germline V CDR1 and CDR2: WNHNN, SYGVQD (reference sequence). In DNA, the CDR3 is TGCGCCAGCAGTGGTAGTACGGGACAGGGGATTAATGAGCAGTTCTTC. Protein: CASSGSTGQGINEQFF.

The chain uses TRBV11-2 and TRBJ2-7; 9 nucleotides line up with TRBD2. V shed 5 bases and J 2 bases; nucleotides not matched to a gene: 10. This CDR3 comprises 16 residues. Germline V gives CDR1 SGHAT, CDR2 FQNNGV. The DNA for the CDR3 is TGTGCCAGCAGCCCCTGGGGTAGCGGGGGTACCTACGAGCAGTACTTC. This codes for CASSPWGSGGTYEQYF.

The chain is built from TRBV27 and TRBJ2-1, with 10 bases identical to TRBD2. Trimming cost V 1 base and J 15 bases; bases outside gene matches: 15. The germline gives CDR1 MNHEY, CDR2 SMNVEV (reference sequence). The CDR3 sequence is 16 residues long. The CDR3 here is CASSLYLAGEKEARFF. The CDR3 DNA reads TGTGCCAGCAGTTTATACCTAGCGGGAGAAAAGGAGGCAAGGTTCTTC.

V is TRBV7-9 and J is TRBJ1-4; D not resolved. The CDR3 contains 15 residues. Trimming pared 2 bases from V and 6 bases from J, leaving 13 bases between. The germline V gene has CDR1 SEHNR and CDR2 FQNEAQ (reference sequence). The CDR3 DNA reads TGTGCCAGCAGCTTATTCGGGGTGGGTGATGAAAAACTGTTTTTT. Translating gives CASSLFGVGDEKLFF. The entire variable domain, with the rest obtained from reference TRBV7-9 and TRBJ1-4, is as follows: DTGVSQNPRHKITKRGQNVTFRCDPISEHNRLYWYRQTLGQGPEFLTYFQNEAQLEKSRLLSDRFSAERPKGSFSTLEIQRTEQGDSAMYLCASSLFGVGDEKLFFGSGTQLSVL.

This sequence joins TRBV3-1 (or the pseudogene TRBV3-2) and TRBJ2-7; D not resolved. V was clipped by 1 base and J by 3 bases, with 4 bases between them. Germline assignment: CDR1 LGHDT and CDR2 YNNKEL (reference sequence). There are 12 residues in the CDR3. CDR3 coding DNA: TGTGCCAGCAGCCAAGCCTTCTACGAGCAGTACTTC. This gives the protein CASSQAFYEQYF.

The rearrangement links TRBV6-1 to TRBJ2-1; 12 nucleotides line up with TRBD2. V dropped 4 bases and J dropped 2; count of bases not matched to a gene: 6. CDR1 is MNHNS, CDR2 SASEGT, per germline. This CDR3 has 17 residues. CDR3 sequence: CASSGTTSGSAYNEQFF. The CDR3 nucleotides read TGTGCCAGCAGTGGAACGACTAGCGGGAGTGCCTACAATGAGCAGTTCTTC.

The chain uses TRBV6-1 and TRBJ1-2, with 9 bases fitting TRBD1. J gave up 6 bases and V 2 bases, and 13 bases lay outside the gene matches. CDR1 is MNHNS, CDR2 SASEGT, per germline. CDR3 length equals 17 residues. In DNA form, the CDR3 reads TGTGCCAGCAGTGAAAGGGTTACAGGGGGCCAGGAGGATGGCTACACCTTC. Protein: CASSERVTGGQEDGYTF.

The chain couples TRBV21-1 to TRBJ2-2; the DNA was not used to check the table's D call, TRBD1. TRBV21-1 is marked as a pseudogene. The CDR3 consists of 14 residues. The DNA of the CDR3 is TGTGCCAGCAATGGCCAACCCCCCCCCGGGGAGCTGTTTTTT. Encoded protein: CASNGQPPPGELFF.

V and J are TRBV5-1 and TRBJ2-1; D might be TRBD1 (6 bases). The V end lost 0 bases, the J end lost 10 bases, and 17 bases lay between the germline ends. The CDR3 consists of 15 residues. The germline CDR1 and CDR2 sequences are SGHRS and YFSETQ. CDR3 in DNA: TGCGCCAGCAGCTTGGGGGGACATTCGGGATACGAGCAGTTCTTC. Translated: CASSLGGHSGYEQFF.

The chain links TRBV28 to TRBJ1-4, with 10 bases that match TRBD1. This CDR3 region has 15 residues. Germline CDR1 MDHEN, CDR2 SYDVKM. The trim removed 7 bases at V and 9 bases at J, leaving 11 bases unmatched. In DNA, the CDR3 is TGTGCCAGCACCATGGGGGGACAGGGGAGGAAAAAACTGTTTTTT. Translation gives CASTMGGQGRKKLFF.

The chain carries TRBV10-3 and TRBJ2-1; 9 positions agree with TRBD1. The CDR3 loop spans 14 amino acids. The germline gives CDR1 ENHRY, CDR2 SYGVKD. V gave up 7 bases and J gave up 8 bases; unmatched junction bases: 9. The CDR3 loop is CAINSGTGLHEQFF. The CDR3 coding sequence is TGTGCCATCAACTCCGGGACAGGGCTGCATGAGCAGTTCTTC.

The rearrangement links TRBV19 to TRBJ2-1; tentatively, D is TRBD1 (6 bases). V shed 9 bases and J shed 2 bases, with 20 bases lying between them. The CDR3 is 16 amino acids. Germline CDR1 is LNHDA and CDR2 is SQIVND (reference sequence). The DNA of the CDR3 is TGTGCCAGCAGTCTCAGGGGCGGATTCACCTACAATGAGCAGTTCTTC. Translating gives CASSLRGGFTYNEQFF.

The chain recombines TRBV13 with TRBJ2-7, with 9 bases lining up with TRBD1. CDR1 is PRHDT, CDR2 FYEKMQ, per germline (reference sequence). J gave up 2 bases and V 3 bases, and 5 bases lay outside the gene matches. CDR3 length: 15 residues. CDR3 bases: TGTGCCAGCAGCTTGGGGGACAGGGCCCCCTACGAGCAGTACTTC. Translation: CASSLGDRAPYEQYF.

Notes on this clone: The same CDR3 is also encoded by other DNA sequences in this sample. The chain combines TRBV2 with TRBJ2-7, with D unresolved. Between the trimmed V and J ends, which lost 4 bases and 1 base, there was a span of 5 bases. Per germline, CDR1 SNHLY and CDR2 FYNNEI. The CDR3 loop spans 12 amino acids. CDR3 DNA: TGTGCCAGCAGTGGCCAGTCCTACGAGCAGTACTTC. It translates to CASSGQSYEQYF.

This clone has a handful of counts. V usage is TRBV27 and J usage is TRBJ1-5; TRBD1 agrees at 9 bases. Looked up from germline, CDR1 is MNHEY and CDR2 is SMNVEV (reference sequence). J lost 6 bases, V lost 6 bases, and 6 bases had no gene match. CDR3 length equals 14 residues. CDR3 DNA sequence: TGTGCCAGCAGATCGGACAGGGGAGGTCAGCCCCAGCATTTT. Amino acid sequence: CASRSDRGGQPQHF.